Below, 26 T cell receptor beta chains from the same sample are listed, as sequenced in a study of T cells in Graves' hyperthyroidism and ophthalmopathy (dated by TCRdb to the late 2010s). Libraries were made using multiplex PCR. Instrument on record: Illumina HiSeq 2000. Amplification of TCR beta CDR3 regions was carried out from RNA transcripts. The TCR CDR3 was subjected to a first round of RT-PCR using the HTBI primer set and the Qiagen OneStep RT-PCR kit. The raw public reads went through TCRdb reprocessing: fastp at Q25, MiXCR clone calling, in-frame beta chains kept. Each record represents a unique CDR3 protein, reported with the most common genes and DNA among its rows. The sample table shows 350,000 to 450,000 distinct CDR3 sequences, and approximately 15% are seen once. The top ten hold 11% of the sample. The sample comprised blood. The source is a woman aged 55-69 years with Graves' hyperthyroidism.

This clonotype was seen at least ten times. A read error may explain this, as a much larger clone is one base away. The chain carries TRBV20-1 and TRBJ2-7, with a possible D match to TRBD1 (7 bases). The germline gives CDR1 DFQATT, CDR2 SNEGSKA (reference sequence). Trimming left V 6 bases short and J 5 bases short, with 14 bases between. The CDR3 is 12 residues long. The CDR3 DNA reads TGCAGTGCCGCAGGGGGGTTCGACGAGCAGTACTTC. As protein: CSAAGGFDEQYF.

This clonotype has just one count. This chain links TRBV27 with TRBJ1-4; D is undetermined. Trimming left V 2 bases short and J 3 bases short, with 10 bases between. CDR3 size: 15 residues. Germline lookup yields CDR1 MNHEY and CDR2 SMNVEV (reference sequence). This chain's CDR3 is CASSLSGIANEKLFF. The CDR3 DNA reads as TGTGCCAGCAGTTTAAGCGGTATCGCTAATGAAAAACTGTTTTTT.

This clonotype was observed at least ten times. J is TRBJ2-7 and V is TRBV11-2; 7 bases map to TRBD2. The germline V gene encodes CDR1 SGHAT and CDR2 FQNNGV. The CDR3 runs 13 residues. The ends lost 5 bases at V and 5 bases at J; junction bases unmatched: 6. This chain's CDR3 is CASSVWGGDEQYF. CDR3 in DNA: TGTGCCAGCAGCGTGTGGGGGGGAGACGAGCAGTACTTC.

This clonotype was observed many times. V gene TRBV28 combines with J gene TRBJ2-7, with 11 bases matching TRBD2. The germline V gene encodes CDR1 MDHEN and CDR2 SYDVKM. V gave up 6 bases and J gave up 4 bases; unmatched junction bases: 5. This CDR3 has 14 amino acids. The CDR3 protein is CASRLAGAAYEQYF. The CDR3 DNA sequence: TGTGCCAGCAGACTAGCGGGAGCAGCGTACGAGCAGTACTTC.

This clonotype showed up many times. The V gene is TRBV20-1, the J gene TRBJ2-1; a weak D match, TRBD1 (6 bases). This CDR3 is built from 14 residues. Germline lookup yields CDR1 DFQATT and CDR2 SNEGSKA (reference sequence). V was cut by 5 bases and J by 7 bases, with 18 bases left in between. The CDR3 region has the DNA TGCAGTGCTGGGGGCGAGACCGGAAGGAATGAGCAGTTCTTC. Its protein product is CSAGGETGRNEQFF.

Ten or more counts support this clonotype. J is TRBJ2-1 and V is TRBV20-1; the match to TRBD2 covers 8 bases. CDR3 length: 12 residues. Trimming cost V 0 bases and J 13 bases; bases outside gene matches: 5. The germline V gene encodes CDR1 DFQATT and CDR2 SNEGSKA (reference sequence). CDR3 residues: CSARDWREEQFF. Written as DNA, the CDR3 is TGCAGTGCTAGAGATTGGCGGGAGGAACAGTTCTTC.

This clonotype was seen a few times. This could be a read error, since a much larger clone is one nucleotide away. The chain carries TRBV18 and TRBJ2-7; 11 bases are shared with TRBD2. CDR3 length: 15 residues. Germline V lookup: CDR1 KGHSH, CDR2 LQKENI. The CDR3 DNA sequence: TGTGCCAGCTCACGACTAGCGGGAAGGTACAACGAGCAGCACTTC. As protein: CASSRLAGRYNEQHF. The full variable domain, its missing parts supplied by reference TRBV18 and TRBJ2-7, is NAGVMQNPRHLVRRRGQEARLRCSPMKGHSHVYWYRQLPEEGLKFMVYLQKENIIDESGMPKERFSAEFPKEGPSILRIQQVVRGDSAAYFCASSRLAGRYNEQHFGPGTRLTVT.

This clonotype was detected ten times or more. The rearrangement links TRBV11-3 to TRBJ2-7; D is possibly TRBD2 (6 bases). This CDR3 spans 12 amino acids. Germline CDR1 and CDR2: SGHNT and YENEEA. Trimming removed 7 bases at V and 3 bases at J, with 10 bases between. In nucleotides, the CDR3 is TGTGCCAGCACGGGTAGCGGCTACGAGCAGTACTTC. This gives the protein CASTGSGYEQYF.

At least ten counts were recorded for this clonotype. CDR3 region: CASSQVAGDTQYF. CDR3 bases: TGTGCCAGCAGCCAAGTAGCCGGAGATACGCAGTATTTT. The rearrangement links TRBV3-1 to TRBJ2-3, with unresolved D. Looked up from germline, CDR1 is LGHDT and CDR2 is YNNKEL (reference sequence). Trimming took 1 base from V and 5 from J, leaving 7 bases between them. The CDR3 contains 13 residues.

This clonotype came up many times. This sequence joins TRBV12-3 or TRBV12-4 and TRBJ2-1; D is ambiguous. This CDR3 comprises 14 residues. V was shortened by 9 bases and J by 2 bases, with 14 bases between the two germline ends. The CDR3 is CASNPHSTYNEQFF. CDR3 bases: TGTGCCAGTAATCCACATTCCACCTACAATGAGCAGTTCTTC.

This clonotype was seen only a few times. With a much larger clone just one base away, this may be a read error. The chain employs TRBV27 and TRBJ2-1; maybe TRBD2 (6 bases). The CDR3 totals 15 residues. V was clipped by 3 bases and J by 5 bases, with 14 bases between them. The germline CDR1 and CDR2 sequences are MNHEY and SMNVEV (reference sequence). The CDR3 protein is CASSFLGGGNNEQFF. In DNA, the CDR3 is TGTGCCAGCAGTTTCCTTGGCGGAGGGAACAATGAGCAGTTCTTC.

This clonotype was seen at least ten times. This chain links TRBV30 with TRBJ2-1; 12 positions match TRBD2. V trimming: 5 bases; J trimming: 8 bases; junction bases outside the gene matches: 13. The CDR3 consists of 16 residues. Germline V gene sequence: CDR1 GTSNPN, CDR2 SVGIG (reference sequence). The CDR3 DNA is TGTGCCTGGGACCCTAGACTAGCGGGAGTTAGCGATGAGCAGTTCTTC. It yields the protein CAWDPRLAGVSDEQFF.

Many counts were recorded for this clonotype. The chain uses TRBV19 and TRBJ2-5, with D possibly matching TRBD1 (6 bases). The V and J ends lost 5 bases and 2 bases respectively, with 15 bases between them. The CDR3 has 15 residues. Per the germline V gene, CDR1 is LNHDA and CDR2 is SQIVND (reference sequence). Here the CDR3 reads CASSGSGTSQETQYF. In nucleotides, the CDR3 is TGTGCCAGTAGTGGGTCCGGGACATCTCAAGAGACCCAGTACTTC.

This clonotype was counted only a few times. This chain connects TRBV19 to TRBJ1-2, with D possibly TRBD1 on 6 matching bases. This CDR3 has 14 residues. Germline CDR1 and CDR2: LNHDA and SQIVND (reference sequence). Trimming shortened V by 5 bases and J by 5 bases, and 15 bases separated the two germline ends. CDR3 protein: CASSQPNRVYGYTF. CDR3 in DNA: TGTGCCAGTAGTCAACCTAACAGGGTTTATGGCTACACCTTC.

This clonotype was counted many times. The rearrangement links TRBV28 to TRBJ2-1, with TRBD1 matching 8 bases. CDR3 length equals 16 residues. CDR1 and CDR2 (germline): MDHEN, SYDVKM. Trimming at V came to 6 bases and at J to 5 bases, leaving 12 bases not matched to a gene. Here the CDR3 reads CASRLPGTGSNNEQFF. For the CDR3, the DNA is TGTGCCAGCAGGCTACCTGGGACAGGAAGTAACAATGAGCAGTTCTTC.

In DNA, the CDR3 is TGTGCCAGTGGGCAGGGGTTAGCGGCTGGGGCCAACGTCCTGACTTTC. Translated, it gives CASGQGLAAGANVLTF. The rearrangement joins TRBV19 to TRBJ2-6; TRBD1 or TRBD2 may be the D gene (6 bases each). Germline V gene data show CDR1 as LNHDA and CDR2 as SQIVND (reference sequence). There are 16 residues in the CDR3. Trimming pared 8 bases from V and 2 bases from J, leaving 16 bases between.

This clonotype was counted between two and nine times. The rearrangement links TRBV19 to TRBJ1-2, with D uncertain. The CDR3 loop spans 14 amino acids. Germline V gene lookup returns CDR1 LNHDA and CDR2 SQIVND (reference sequence). Trimming removed 6 bases at V and 1 base at J, with 12 bases between. CDR3 amino acids: CASSPGGSNYGYTF. The CDR3 coding sequence is TGTGCCAGTAGCCCAGGTGGCAGTAACTATGGCTACACCTTC.

V and J are TRBV5-6 and TRBJ2-7; TRBD1 matches 10 bases. The CDR3 contains 15 residues. In germline, CDR1 is SGHDT, CDR2 YYEEEE. The trim removed 4 bases at V and 1 base at J, leaving 5 bases unmatched. CDR3 region: CASSRQGALSYEQYF. In nucleotides, the CDR3 is TGTGCCAGCAGCCGACAGGGGGCCCTATCCTACGAGCAGTACTTC. The whole variable domain, remainder taken from reference TRBV5-6 and TRBJ2-7, is DAGVTQSPTHLIKTRGQQVTLRCSPKSGHDTVSWYQQALGQGPQFIFQYYEEEERQRGNFPDRFSGHQFPNYSSELNVNALLLGDSALYLCASSRQGALSYEQYFGPGTRLTVT.

This clonotype appeared a few times. One base away lies a much larger clone, so this may be a sequencing read error. This rearrangement joins TRBV10-3 to TRBJ1-1; possible D gene TRBD1, 6 bases. Germline lookup yields CDR1 ENHRY and CDR2 SYGVKD. The CDR3 contains 14 residues. V lost 7 bases, J lost 1 base, and 13 bases lay in between. The CDR3 spells CAINPGTPNTEAFF. The CDR3 bases are TGTGCCATCAATCCCGGGACACCGAACACTGAAGCTTTCTTT.

This clonotype was observed a few times. The V call is TRBV7-9, the J call TRBJ1-3; D is unresolved. Germline V CDR1 and CDR2: SEHNR, FQNEAQ (reference sequence). The CDR3 is 16 residues long. The V end was cut by 5 bases, the J end by 0 bases, with 14 bases between. CDR3: CASSQFAWRSGNTIYF. The CDR3 DNA follows: TGTGCCAGCAGCCAATTTGCCTGGCGCTCTGGAAACACCATATATTTT.

This clonotype has ten or more counts. This chain joins TRBV11-2 and TRBJ2-1; 8 bases agree with TRBD1. Looked up from germline, CDR1 is SGHAT and CDR2 is FQNNGV. V was clipped by 4 bases and J by 7 bases; unmatched bases: 6. The CDR3 runs 14 residues. The CDR3 DNA reads as TGTGCCAGCAGCTCCGGACAGGGAAGGAATGAGCAGTTCTTC. Amino acids: CASSSGQGRNEQFF.

This clonotype was picked up many times. The chain joins TRBV2 to TRBJ2-1; D call uncertain. Trimming removed 2 bases at V and 3 bases at J, with 8 bases between. In germline, CDR1 is SNHLY, CDR2 FYNNEI. There are 14 residues in the CDR3. CDR3 nucleotides: TGTGCCAGCAGTGAACGTTACCTCTACAATGAGCAGTTCTTC. Amino acid sequence: CASSERYLYNEQFF.

This clonotype came up a few times. The CDR3 here is CASSLAATSGRGNEQFF. DNA for the CDR3: TGCGCCAGCAGCTTGGCCGCGACTAGCGGGAGAGGTAATGAGCAGTTCTTC. V and J are TRBV5-1 and TRBJ2-1; 12 bases match TRBD2. Germline CDR1 SGHRS, CDR2 YFSETQ. The CDR3 runs 17 residues. V was clipped by 0 bases and J by 7 bases; unmatched bases: 8. The entire variable domain, with the rest obtained from reference TRBV5-1 and TRBJ2-1, is as follows: KAGVTQTPRYLIKTRGQQVTLSCSPISGHRSVSWYQQTPGQGLQFLFEYFSETQRNKGNFPGRFSGRQFSNSRSEMNVSTLELGDSALYLCASSLAATSGRGNEQFFGPGTRLTVL.

This clonotype was counted ten times or more. The chain joins TRBV2 to TRBJ2-3; D gene ambiguous. Germline CDR1 reads SNHLY; CDR2 reads FYNNEI. Trimming cost V 7 bases and J 0 bases, with 11 bases left between them. There are 14 residues in the CDR3. CDR3 loop: CASTGRASTDTQYF. Here the CDR3 DNA reads TGTGCCAGCACTGGCAGAGCTAGCACAGATACGCAGTATTTT.

Remarks on this clonotype: A single base separates this from a much larger clone, so it may be a read error. The CDR3 here is CAWSVGPGGYQETQYF. The CDR3 nucleotides read TGTGCCTGGAGTGTAGGTCCAGGGGGTTACCAAGAGACCCAGTACTTC. The chain has TRBV30 and TRBJ2-5; 7 bases are shared with TRBD1. Per germline, CDR1 GTSNPN and CDR2 SVGIG (reference sequence). J lost 0 bases, V lost 0 bases, and 7 bases had no gene match. The CDR3 totals 16 residues.

This clonotype has more than one count but fewer than ten. The gene calls are TRBV3-1 and TRBJ2-1; weak D call: TRBD2 (5 bases). The CDR3 has 14 residues. V dropped 3 bases and J dropped 6 bases, with 12 bases sitting between them. Germline lookup yields CDR1 LGHDT and CDR2 YNNKEL (reference sequence). CDR3 sequence reads: CASSHLAGVNEQFF. As DNA, the CDR3 is TGTGCCAGCAGCCATCTCGCGGGCGTCAATGAGCAGTTCTTC.